The 24 T cell receptor beta chains listed next were all sequenced from one sample in a study of blood T cell repertoires in COVID-19. TCRdb's table, derived via immunoSEQ multiplex PCR, lists solely in-frame clones and lacks some. The data contain fewer than 450,000 clones, about 90% of them seen just once; the ten biggest clones take up 1%. Input material: PBMCs or T cells enriched from blood (not recorded which). Receptor source: a woman aged 25 to 45 who had recovered from COVID-19.

The chain carries TRBV5-4 and TRBJ2-1; possible D gene TRBD1, 5 bases. Germline CDR1 is SGHNT and CDR2 is YYREEE (reference sequence). The length of the CDR3 is 14 residues. V was trimmed by 3 bases and J by 6 bases, leaving 13 bases between them. CDR3 in DNA: TGTGCCAGCAGCTCCTCGACAGTCCCCAATGAGCAGTTCTTC. As protein: CASSSSTVPNEQFF. The full variable domain, in which reference TRBV5-4 and TRBJ2-1 provide the parts outside the CDR3, is ETGVTQSPTHLIKTRGQQVTLRCSSQSGHNTVSWYQQALGQGPQFIFQYYREEENGRGNFPPRFSGLQFPNYSSELNVNALELDDSALYLCASSSSTVPNEQFFGPGTRLTVL.

This clone showed up just a few times. V and J are TRBV11-2 and TRBJ1-6, with 10 bases fitting TRBD1. Germline lookup yields CDR1 SGHAT and CDR2 FQNNGV. The CDR3 has 13 residues. The V and J ends lost 7 bases and 11 bases, in that order; junction bases with no gene match: 5. The CDR3 coding sequence is TGTGCCAGCATGAGGGACAGGGGTACACCCCTCCACTTT. Its protein product is CASMRDRGTPLHF.

CDR3: CASGDRGAGNTIYF. Here the CDR3 DNA reads TGTGCCAGCGGGGACAGGGGAGCTGGAAACACCATATATTTT. The J gene is TRBJ1-3, the V gene TRBV6-5, with 10 bases identical to TRBD1. CDR1 and CDR2 (germline): MNHEY, SVGAGI. With 8 bases clipped from V and 2 bases from J, the junction kept 3 bases outside the gene matches. The CDR3 spans 14 residues.

This clone appeared a few times. The chain recombines TRBV10-1 with TRBJ2-2, with D maybe TRBD2 (5 bases). The CDR3 spans 16 residues. From germline, CDR1 is WNHNN and CDR2 SYGVQD (reference sequence). V was pared by 4 bases and J by 1 base, with 13 bases between. The CDR3 here is CASSVEADMNTGELFF. In DNA form, the CDR3 reads TGCGCCAGCAGTGTGGAGGCAGACATGAACACCGGGGAGCTGTTTTTT.

The genes are TRBV30 and TRBJ1-1, with 9 bases lining up with TRBD1. This CDR3 contains 12 residues. The junction had 6 bases not matched to a gene; V was cut back by 2 bases and J by 11 bases. CDR1 and CDR2 (germline): GTSNPN, SVGIG (reference sequence). Here the CDR3 reads CAWSFGQGLAFF. CDR3 coding DNA: TGTGCCTGGAGTTTCGGACAGGGGCTCGCTTTCTTT.

The V gene is TRBV3-1 (or the pseudogene TRBV3-2), the J gene TRBJ1-3; D is uncertain. The ends were cut back, 2 bases at V and 0 bases at J, with 5 bases in the middle. This CDR3 contains 14 residues. Germline V gene data show CDR1 as LGHDT and CDR2 as YNNKEL (reference sequence). The CDR3 sequence is CASSQRSSGNTIYF. As DNA, the CDR3 is TGTGCCAGCAGCCAAAGGAGCTCTGGAAACACCATATATTTT.

The chain employs TRBV4-1 and TRBJ2-7, with 7 bases identical to TRBD1. The CDR3 runs to 15 residues. Germline V gives CDR1 MGHRA, CDR2 YSYEKL. J was trimmed by 3 bases and V by 1 base; bases with no gene match: 6. Written as DNA, the CDR3 is TGCGCCAGCAGCCAAGTAACAGGGGCCGGCTACGAGCAGTACTTC. It yields the protein CASSQVTGAGYEQYF.

The rearrangement uses TRBV13 and TRBJ1-4, with 7 bases lining up with TRBD1. Germline V gene data show CDR1 as PRHDT and CDR2 as FYEKMQ (reference sequence). CDR3 length equals 16 residues. V lost 5 bases and J lost 8; bases outside the gene matches: 14. The CDR3 protein is CASSPQRAGGREKLFF. The CDR3 DNA sequence: TGTGCCAGCAGCCCCCAACGTGCAGGGGGTCGGGAAAAACTGTTTTTT.

This chain uses TRBV7-9 with TRBJ2-5; 12 nucleotides agree with TRBD2. V dropped 4 bases and J dropped 5; count of bases not matched to a gene: 11. Germline V gene lookup returns CDR1 SEHNR and CDR2 FQNEAQ (reference sequence). The CDR3 spans 17 residues. CDR3 region: CASSSGLAGPREETQYF. The CDR3 nucleotides are TGTGCCAGCAGCTCAGGACTAGCGGGGCCTCGAGAGGAGACCCAGTACTTC.

The CDR3 nucleotides read TGTGCCAGCAGCCAAGAGCCAGGGACCGGGGAGCTGTTTTTT. This encodes CASSQEPGTGELFF. The chain couples TRBV4-2 to TRBJ2-2, with a weak D call TRBD1 (5 bases). V was cut by 0 bases and J by 5 bases, with 7 bases left in between. Germline CDR1 reads LGHNA; CDR2 reads YNFKEQ. The CDR3 covers 14 residues.

This chain joins TRBV7-7 and TRBJ2-2, with 11 bases fitting TRBD2. Germline assignment: CDR1 SSHAT and CDR2 FNYEAQ (reference sequence). With V trimmed by 4 bases and J by 1 base, 2 bases remained unmatched. The CDR3 contains 16 residues. In nucleotides, the CDR3 is TGTGCCAGCAGCTCCGGACTAGCGGGGAACACCGGGGAGCTGTTTTTT. Its translation is CASSSGLAGNTGELFF.

CDR3 sequence: CASNRDSGYTF. The CDR3 region has the DNA TGTGCCAGCAACCGGGACAGCGGCTACACCTTC. This chain links TRBV2 with TRBJ1-2; 7 nucleotides align to TRBD1. V was clipped by 7 bases and J by 8 bases; unmatched bases: 4. The CDR3 extends over 11 amino acids. Germline V gives CDR1 SNHLY, CDR2 FYNNEI. The full variable domain, completed using reference TRBV2 and TRBJ1-2, is EPEVTQTPSHQVTQMGQEVILRCVPISNHLYFYWYRQILGQKVEFLVSFYNNEISEKSEIFDDQFSVERPDGSNFTLKIRSTKLEDSAMYFCASNRDSGYTFGSGTRLTVV.

The chain uses TRBV10-3 and TRBJ1-2; D might be TRBD1 (5 bases). The germline gives CDR1 ENHRY, CDR2 SYGVKD. V shed 2 bases and J shed 5 bases, with 15 bases lying between them. CDR3 length: 15 residues. Here the CDR3 DNA reads TGTGCCATCAGTGAGCCGGGGACTTTGGAGTATGGCTACACCTTC. It codes for CAISEPGTLEYGYTF.

The chain couples TRBV2 to TRBJ1-5, with 10 bases identical to TRBD1. Germline CDR1 and CDR2: SNHLY and FYNNEI. This CDR3 region has 14 residues. The V gene end was trimmed by 6 bases and the J gene end by 7 bases; junction bases not matched to a gene: 6. This CDR3 is CASRQRTGGQPQHF. The CDR3 region has the DNA TGTGCCAGCAGGCAACGGACAGGGGGGCAGCCCCAGCATTTT.

The V and J genes are TRBV5-4 and TRBJ1-3; possibly TRBD1 for D (5 bases). Germline loops: CDR1 SGHNT, CDR2 YYREEE (reference sequence). The CDR3 covers 18 residues. V lost 0 bases and J lost 2, with 18 bases in between. Here the CDR3 reads CASSLAEMGQGAGNTIYF. CDR3 sequence (DNA): TGTGCCAGCAGCTTGGCAGAAATGGGGCAGGGTGCTGGAAACACCATATATTTT.

The chain combines TRBV7-2 with TRBJ1-1; TRBD1 aligns across 7 bases. The CDR3 runs 13 residues. The V gene end was trimmed by 3 bases and the J gene end by 6 bases; junction bases not matched to a gene: 4. Looked up from germline, CDR1 is SGHTA and CDR2 is FQGNSA. As DNA, the CDR3 is TGTGCCAGCAGCTTCGACAGGGCGGCTGAAGCTTTCTTT. This codes for CASSFDRAAEAFF.

This sequence joins TRBV7-7 and TRBJ2-3; TRBD2 matches 9 bases. V was pared by 2 bases and J by 4 bases, with 4 bases of the junction left unmatched. In germline, CDR1 is SSHAT, CDR2 FNYEAQ (reference sequence). The CDR3 has 15 amino acids. The CDR3 DNA reads TGTGCCAGCAGCTTAAGCGGGGGGACCGCAGATACGCAGTATTTT. Translation: CASSLSGGTADTQYF.

The chain combines TRBV24-1 with TRBJ2-5; the match to TRBD1 covers 8 bases. V shed 3 bases, J shed 5 bases, and the junction held 7 bases outside the gene matches. CDR3 size: 15 residues. The germline V gene encodes CDR1 KGHDR and CDR2 SFDVKD. CDR3 residues: CATSDPAGGRETQYF. The DNA of the CDR3 is TGTGCCACCAGTGATCCGGCAGGGGGCAGGGAGACCCAGTACTTC.

The chain combines TRBV6-5 with TRBJ1-5, with 7 bases fitting TRBD1. Germline V lookup: CDR1 MNHEY, CDR2 SVGAGI. V was clipped by 6 bases and J by 1 base; unmatched bases: 3. The CDR3 covers 14 residues. The DNA for the CDR3 is TGTGCCAGCAGGGCAGGGGGAAGCAATCAGCCCCAGCATTTT. Translating it yields CASRAGGSNQPQHF.

The V gene is TRBV7-9, the J gene TRBJ2-7; TRBD2 is a possible D gene (5 bases). V dropped 4 bases and J dropped 0 bases, with 16 bases sitting between them. The CDR3 length is 16 residues. The germline V gene encodes CDR1 SEHNR and CDR2 FQNEAQ (reference sequence). Here the CDR3 DNA reads TGTGCCAGCAGCTCACCGGGAACGGTCAACTCCTACGAGCAGTACTTC. Translating it yields CASSSPGTVNSYEQYF.

CDR3 residues: CASSYSTGNSYNSPLHF. The CDR3 coding sequence is TGTGCCAGCAGTTACTCGACGGGAAACTCCTATAATTCACCCCTCCACTTT. This chain connects TRBV6-2 or TRBV6-3 to TRBJ1-6, with D uncertain. V dropped 0 bases and J dropped 0 bases, with 9 bases sitting between them. This CDR3 has 17 amino acids. In germline, CDR1 is MNHEY, CDR2 SVGEGT.

This clone showed up just a few times. The rearrangement links TRBV27 to TRBJ2-7, with 8 bases fitting TRBD1. Unmatched junction bases numbered 7, after V lost 5 bases and J lost 1 base. The CDR3 covers 15 residues. CDR1 and CDR2 (germline): MNHEY, SMNVEV (reference sequence). DNA of the CDR3: TGTGCCAGCAGTATAACCGGGACAGGTTCCTACGAGCAGTACTTC. Translation gives CASSITGTGSYEQYF.

CDR3 residues: CASTSGGPLDEDTQYF. DNA of the CDR3: TGTGCCAGCACAAGCGGGGGGCCCTTAGATGAAGATACGCAGTATTTT. This sequence joins TRBV9 and TRBJ2-3; 9 bases agree with TRBD2. This CDR3 region has 16 residues. V lost 6 bases, J lost 5 bases, and 13 bases stayed unmatched. Germline V gives CDR1 SGDLS, CDR2 YYNGEE.

This chain links TRBV5-1 with TRBJ2-5; 11 nucleotides match TRBD2. CDR1 and CDR2 from the germline V gene are SGHRS and YFSETQ. CDR3 length: 15 amino acids. J gave up 5 bases and V 0 bases, and 3 bases lay outside the gene matches. The CDR3 here is CASSLVAGGLETQYF. For the CDR3, the DNA is TGCGCCAGCAGCTTGGTAGCGGGGGGGCTCGAGACCCAGTACTTC.